A selection of T cell receptor beta chains follows, all from one sample in a study of blood T cell repertoires in COVID-19. Some clones are missing from TCRdb's copy, which holds only in-frame ones; the method was immunoSEQ multiplex PCR. This sample yields approximately 530,000 clones, of which roughly nine tenths are seen a single time; less than 9.5% belongs to the top ten. The material sequenced was peripheral blood. Receptors were obtained from a woman aged 45-60 years with COVID-19, enrolled during active disease. Both conserved end residues are part of each CDR3. D genes are given only for firm matches. Expanded clones get a size class; other rows say once, few or many, or leave the size out.

abundance: once; v_gene: TRBV27; d_gene: TRBD1; j_gene: TRBJ2-7; CDR3aa: CASSPSDRGHEQYF; CDR3nt: TGTGCCAGCAGTCCTTCCGACAGGGGACACGAGCAGTACTTC
abundance: -; v_gene: TRBV11-2; d_gene: -; j_gene: TRBJ2-3; CDR3aa: CASSLRDFTDTQYF; CDR3nt: TGTGCCAGCAGCCTTAGGGACTTTACAGATACGCAGTATTTT
abundance: once; v_gene: TRBV12-5; d_gene: -; j_gene: TRBJ2-7; CDR3aa: CASSVTAYEQYF; CDR3nt: TGTGCTAGTTCCGTGACAGCCTACGAGCAGTACTTC
abundance: -; v_gene: TRBV6-1; d_gene: TRBD1; j_gene: TRBJ1-6; CDR3aa: CASLGTGWEWSPLHF; CDR3nt: TGTGCCAGCTTGGGGACAGGGTGGGAATGGTCACCCCTCCACTTT
abundance: -; v_gene: TRBV7-3; d_gene: -; j_gene: TRBJ2-3; CDR3aa: CASSLTALAGTADTQYF; CDR3nt: TGTGCCAGCAGCTTAACGGCGCTCGCGGGGACTGCAGATACGCAGTATTTT
abundance: few; v_gene: TRBV19; d_gene: -; j_gene: TRBJ1-2; CDR3aa: CASQRSRGSGYTF; CDR3nt: TGTGCCAGCCAGAGATCTCGGGGATCCGGCTACACCTTC
abundance: -; v_gene: TRBV5-4; d_gene: -; j_gene: TRBJ1-1; CDR3aa: CASSLQGGVTEAFF; CDR3nt: TGTGCCAGCAGCTTGCAGGGTGGAGTCACTGAAGCTTTCTTT
abundance: -; v_gene: TRBV3-1/TRBV3-2; d_gene: -; j_gene: TRBJ1-2; CDR3aa: CASSPPVDYGYTF; CDR3nt: TGTGCCAGCAGCCCCCCGGTCGACTATGGCTACACCTTC
abundance: -; v_gene: TRBV6-5; d_gene: TRBD1; j_gene: TRBJ2-5; CDR3aa: CASSGQGQETQYF; CDR3nt: TGTGCCAGCAGCGGACAGGGGCAAGAGACCCAGTACTTC
abundance: -; v_gene: TRBV7-2; d_gene: TRBD2; j_gene: TRBJ2-5; CDR3aa: CASWLAGLQETQYF; CDR3nt: TGTGCCAGCTGGCTAGCGGGCCTCCAAGAGACCCAGTACTTC
abundance: -; v_gene: TRBV19; d_gene: -; j_gene: TRBJ1-2; CDR3aa: CASSIQPFLRGGYTF; CDR3nt: TGTGCCAGTAGTATTCAGCCCTTTTTAAGGGGTGGCTACACCTTC
abundance: -; v_gene: TRBV29-1; d_gene: -; j_gene: TRBJ2-7; CDR3aa: CSVETQGMHEQYF; CDR3nt: TGCAGCGTTGAAACGCAGGGGATGCACGAGCAGTACTTC
abundance: -; v_gene: TRBV29-1; d_gene: -; j_gene: TRBJ2-1; CDR3aa: CSVTLYNEQFF; CDR3nt: TGCAGCGTTACACTATACAATGAGCAGTTCTTC
abundance: -; v_gene: TRBV6-5; d_gene: -; j_gene: TRBJ2-5; CDR3aa: CASSNGVETQYF; CDR3nt: TGTGCCAGCAGTAACGGGGTGGAGACCCAGTACTTC
abundance: -; v_gene: TRBV30; d_gene: TRBD1; j_gene: TRBJ1-2; CDR3aa: CAWSGVPHGQAYGYTF; CDR3nt: TGTGCCTGGAGTGGGGTCCCTCATGGACAGGCCTATGGCTACACCTTC
abundance: -; v_gene: TRBV6-6; d_gene: TRBD1; j_gene: TRBJ2-7; CDR3aa: CASRRGQGTEQYF; CDR3nt: TGTGCCAGCAGGCGAGGACAGGGGACCGAGCAGTACTTC
abundance: -; v_gene: TRBV11-1; d_gene: TRBD2; j_gene: TRBJ2-3; CDR3aa: CASSLAGLRLAGADTQYF; CDR3nt: TGTGCCAGCAGCTTAGCTGGTTTAAGACTAGCGGGGGCGGATACGCAGTATTTT
abundance: -; v_gene: TRBV27; d_gene: -; j_gene: TRBJ2-1; CDR3aa: CASSSPGTPQNEQFF; CDR3nt: TGTGCCAGCAGTTCTCCCGGGACTCCTCAGAATGAGCAGTTCTTC
abundance: once; v_gene: TRBV5-1; d_gene: TRBD1; j_gene: TRBJ1-1; CDR3aa: CASSLATGGTEAFF; CDR3nt: TGCGCCAGCAGCTTGGCGACAGGGGGCACTGAAGCTTTCTTT
abundance: -; v_gene: TRBV3-1/TRBV3-2; d_gene: TRBD1; j_gene: TRBJ1-2; CDR3aa: CASSQDLGQGGVYGYTF; CDR3nt: TGTGCCAGCAGCCAAGATTTAGGACAGGGGGGCGTTTATGGCTACACCTTC
abundance: -; v_gene: TRBV29-1; d_gene: -; j_gene: TRBJ1-1; CDR3aa: CSVPTEPNTEAFF; CDR3nt: TGCAGCGTCCCGACAGAGCCGAACACTGAAGCTTTCTTT
abundance: -; v_gene: TRBV11-2; d_gene: TRBD1; j_gene: TRBJ2-2; CDR3aa: CASSSQGTGLAELFF; CDR3nt: TGTGCCAGCAGCTCCCAAGGGACAGGGTTGGCGGAGCTGTTTTTT
abundance: -; v_gene: TRBV5-4; d_gene: -; j_gene: TRBJ1-4; CDR3aa: CASSPHGKGNEKLFF; CDR3nt: TGTGCCAGCAGCCCACACGGGAAGGGTAATGAAAAACTGTTTTTT
abundance: -; v_gene: TRBV25-1; d_gene: -; j_gene: TRBJ2-6; CDR3aa: CASRSTGANVLTF; CDR3nt: TGTGCCAGCAGATCTACTGGGGCCAACGTCCTGACTTTC
abundance: -; v_gene: TRBV9; d_gene: TRBD2; j_gene: TRBJ2-2; CDR3aa: CASSAIGLAGDTGELFF; CDR3nt: TGTGCCAGCAGCGCCATTGGACTAGCGGGGGACACCGGGGAGCTGTTTTTT
abundance: -; v_gene: TRBV25-1; d_gene: TRBD2; j_gene: TRBJ2-3; CDR3aa: CASSEEKRGGTDTQYF; CDR3nt: TGTGCCAGCAGTGAGGAGAAGCGGGGGGGCACAGATACGCAGTATTTT
abundance: -; v_gene: TRBV19; d_gene: -; j_gene: TRBJ1-1; CDR3aa: CASSILPGNTEAFF; CDR3nt: TGTGCCAGTAGTATCTTGCCGGGTAACACTGAAGCTTTCTTT
abundance: -; v_gene: TRBV7-8; d_gene: -; j_gene: TRBJ1-4; CDR3aa: CASSSRWGGEKLFF; CDR3nt: TGTGCCAGCAGCTCCCGGTGGGGAGGGGAAAAACTGTTTTTT
abundance: -; v_gene: TRBV7-8; d_gene: TRBD2; j_gene: TRBJ2-1; CDR3aa: CASSFSGGANEQFF; CDR3nt: TGTGCCAGCAGCTTTAGCGGGGGGGCCAATGAGCAGTTCTTC
abundance: once; v_gene: TRBV28; d_gene: -; j_gene: TRBJ1-1; CDR3aa: CASSLGVRGMNTEAFF; CDR3nt: TGTGCCAGCAGTTTAGGGGTTCGGGGGATGAACACTGAAGCTTTCTTT
abundance: few; v_gene: TRBV27; d_gene: -; j_gene: TRBJ2-2; CDR3aa: CASSPLTGNTGELFF; CDR3nt: TGTGCCAGCAGCCCTCTTACAGGGAACACCGGGGAGCTGTTTTTT
abundance: -; v_gene: TRBV6-2/TRBV6-3; d_gene: -; j_gene: TRBJ2-3; CDR3aa: CASSLSDTQYF; CDR3nt: TGTGCCAGCAGTTTATCAGATACGCAGTATTTT
abundance: -; v_gene: TRBV27; d_gene: TRBD2; j_gene: TRBJ2-3; CDR3aa: CASRLLAGKGDTQYF; CDR3nt: TGTGCCAGCAGGCTCCTAGCGGGGAAGGGAGATACGCAGTATTTT
abundance: -; v_gene: TRBV7-9; d_gene: -; j_gene: TRBJ2-7; CDR3aa: CASSLGSLAQYF; CDR3nt: TGTGCCAGCAGCTTAGGGAGCCTCGCGCAGTACTTC
abundance: -; v_gene: TRBV5-6; d_gene: TRBD1; j_gene: TRBJ1-2; CDR3aa: CASSPRTGAGYGYTF; CDR3nt: TGTGCCAGCAGCCCGCGGACAGGGGCCGGCTATGGCTACACCTTC
abundance: -; v_gene: TRBV3-1/TRBV3-2; d_gene: -; j_gene: TRBJ1-4; CDR3aa: CASSQGVSAGNEKLFF; CDR3nt: TGTGCCAGCAGCCAAGGAGTTTCGGCAGGGAACGAAAAACTGTTTTTT